Shown below are 27 T cell receptor beta chains from a single sample sequenced in a study of cytomegalovirus exposure and HLA in healthy donors. PCR amplification relied on 60 Vbeta primers (plus 13 Jbeta primers). Only in-frame clones appear in the TCRdb table, and some are missing; sequencing was by immunoSEQ multiplex PCR. Found here are 150,000 to 200,000 clones; the top ten clones hold 0.75% to 0.85%. The sample consisted of PBMCs. The receptors originated from a woman aged 18-30 years in good health and CMV-seropositive.

The genes are TRBV11-1 and TRBJ1-1; perhaps TRBD1 as D (6 bases). The CDR3 runs to 15 residues. V gave up 5 bases and J gave up 2 bases, with 15 bases separating them. CDR1 is SGHAT, CDR2 FQDESV, per germline (reference sequence). CDR3 protein: CASSHWTEANTEAFF. CDR3 sequence (DNA): TGTGCCAGCAGCCACTGGACAGAGGCCAACACTGAAGCTTTCTTT. Combining the CDR3 with reference TRBV11-1 and TRBJ1-1 gives the whole variable domain EAEVAQSPRYKITEKSQAVAFWCDPISGHATLYWYRQILGQGPELLVQFQDESVVDDSQLPKDRFSAERLKGVDSTLKIQPAELGDSAMYLCASSHWTEANTEAFFGQGTRLTVV.

This chain links TRBV11-2 with TRBJ2-7, with a tentative D call TRBD1 (6 bases). The length of the CDR3 is 16 residues. V dropped 0 bases and J dropped 4 bases, with 16 bases sitting between them. Germline V CDR1 and CDR2: SGHAT, FQNNGV. The CDR3 DNA sequence: TGTGCCAGCAGCTTAGAGGCCGGGACACCACTATACGAGCAGTACTTC. This encodes CASSLEAGTPLYEQYF.

The chain carries TRBV7-9 and TRBJ1-1; 9 bases are shared with TRBD1. The V segment lost 3 bases and the J segment 2 bases; nucleotides outside the gene matches: 7. The CDR3 is 16 residues long. Germline CDR1 SEHNR, CDR2 FQNEAQ (reference sequence). The DNA for the CDR3 is TGTGCCAGCAGCTTCGGGACAGGGACCTCAAACACTGAAGCTTTCTTT. It yields the protein CASSFGTGTSNTEAFF.

The chain joins TRBV19 to TRBJ1-2, with 11 positions matching TRBD1. Germline CDR1 LNHDA, CDR2 SQIVND (reference sequence). The CDR3 runs to 18 residues. V was pared by 5 bases and J by 4 bases, with 15 bases of the junction left unmatched. The CDR3 DNA reads as TGTGCCAGTAGTCTTTGGACAGGGGGCACGACTCCTAGCTATGGCTACACCTTC. Translated, it gives CASSLWTGGTTPSYGYTF.

CDR3 in DNA: TGTGCCACCAGCTCCCGGACACTTACAAACTCACCCCTCCACTTT. Translation gives CATSSRTLTNSPLHF. The chain is built from TRBV15 and TRBJ1-6; D might be TRBD1 (5 bases). V gave up 5 bases and J gave up 10 bases, with 18 bases separating them. CDR1 is LNHNV and CDR2 is YYDKDF in the germline V gene (reference sequence). The CDR3 contains 15 residues.

The rearrangement links TRBV5-1 to TRBJ2-3; 14 bases align to TRBD2. The CDR3 has 15 residues. From germline, CDR1 is SGHRS and CDR2 YFSETQ. V lost 6 bases to trimming and J lost 5 bases; unmatched junction nucleotides: 5. CDR3 DNA sequence: TGCGCCAGCATGGGACTAGCGGGAGTAGGAGATACGCAGTATTTT. Its translation is CASMGLAGVGDTQYF.

V and J are TRBV9 and TRBJ2-1, with 11 bases matching TRBD2. Germline loops: CDR1 SGDLS, CDR2 YYNGEE. This CDR3 comprises 17 residues. J was trimmed by 7 bases and V by 2 bases; bases with no gene match: 11. The CDR3: CASSVGAGLAGGNEQFF. CDR3 sequence (DNA): TGTGCCAGCAGCGTTGGAGCCGGGCTAGCGGGAGGTAATGAGCAGTTCTTC.

The chain carries TRBV6-5 and TRBJ2-5; 8 nucleotides line up with TRBD1. CDR1 and CDR2 from the germline V gene are MNHEY and SVGAGI. Trimming cost V 2 bases and J 4 bases; bases outside gene matches: 6. This CDR3 has 15 amino acids. CDR3 DNA: TGTGCCAGCAGTTACGCGGCAGGGGGCGCAGAGACCCAGTACTTC. It is translated as CASSYAAGGAETQYF.

V and J are TRBV7-9 and TRBJ2-3, with 11 bases aligning to TRBD1. V shed 5 bases, J shed 4 bases, and the junction held 8 bases outside the gene matches. This CDR3 region has 16 residues. CDR1 and CDR2 from the germline V gene are SEHNR and FQNEAQ (reference sequence). CDR3 bases: TGTGCCAGCAGCCAAGATGCGGGACAGGGGGCAGATACGCAGTATTTT. Protein: CASSQDAGQGADTQYF.

This chain joins TRBV4-3 and TRBJ2-3; D is unresolved. Germline CDR1 and CDR2: LGHNA and YSLEER. V was cut by 1 base and J by 4 bases, with 15 bases left in between. There are 16 residues in the CDR3. DNA of the CDR3: TGCGCCAGCAGCCAAGGGAACTCAGGCCCCGCAGATACGCAGTATTTT. This sequence encodes CASSQGNSGPADTQYF.

As to this clone: The same CDR3 is also encoded by other DNA sequences in this sample. The rearrangement joins TRBV6-6 to TRBJ2-3, with 11 bases identical to TRBD1. The germline CDR1 and CDR2 sequences are MNHNY and SVGAGI (reference sequence). Trimming took 2 bases from V and 3 from J; bases not matched to a gene: 1. The CDR3 is made up of 15 amino acids. The DNA for the CDR3 is TGTGCCAGCAGTTACCGGGACAGGGGGACAGATACGCAGTATTTT. Protein sequence: CASSYRDRGTDTQYF.

This rearrangement joins TRBV29-1 to TRBJ2-5, with 8 bases identical to TRBD2. Germline V lookup: CDR1 SQVTM, CDR2 ANQGSEA. The trim removed 7 bases at V and 0 bases at J, leaving 10 bases unmatched. The CDR3 covers 15 residues. This CDR3 is CSGSGTGGNQETQYF. Here the CDR3 DNA reads TGCAGCGGGTCCGGGACGGGGGGGAACCAAGAGACCCAGTACTTC.

The rearrangement joins TRBV6-6 to TRBJ2-1; the D is unclear. Germline V gene data show CDR1 as MNHNY and CDR2 as SVGAGI (reference sequence). The CDR3 is 15 amino acids. V lost 4 bases to trimming and J lost 0 bases, with 10 bases between them. The CDR3 nucleotides read TGTGCCAGCAGTTCAACGAGGAGCTCCTACAATGAGCAGTTCTTC. Amino acids: CASSSTRSSYNEQFF.

This chain links TRBV27 with TRBJ1-4; maybe TRBD1 (6 bases). The CDR3 contains 16 residues. Germline V CDR1 and CDR2: MNHEY, SMNVEV (reference sequence). V gave up 2 bases and J gave up 7 bases, with 17 bases separating them. CDR3 sequence: CASSLSPGTLTEKLFF. CDR3 sequence (DNA): TGTGCCAGCAGTTTAAGCCCGGGGACATTAACTGAAAAACTGTTTTTT.

V usage is TRBV6-1 and J usage is TRBJ1-2, with 9 bases lining up with TRBD1. CDR1 and CDR2 (germline): MNHNS, SASEGT. The trim removed 5 bases at V and 2 bases at J, leaving 3 bases unmatched. The CDR3 extends over 14 amino acids. CDR3 DNA sequence: TGTGCCAGCAGTCGGGACAGGGAAAACTATGGCTACACCTTC. Translating it yields CASSRDRENYGYTF.

The chain recombines TRBV27 with TRBJ2-1; perhaps TRBD2 as D (5 bases). Trimming removed 3 bases at V and 2 bases at J, with 14 bases between. The CDR3 has 16 amino acids. Per the germline V gene, CDR1 is MNHEY and CDR2 is SMNVEV (reference sequence). The CDR3 DNA is TGTGCCAGCAGTTTCTTTGGCGGGCAAACCTACAATGAGCAGTTCTTC. Protein: CASSFFGGQTYNEQFF.

The chain has TRBV5-3 and TRBJ1-2; D ambiguous. TRBV5-3 is recorded as an ORF, its role being uncertain. The CDR3 loop spans 13 amino acids. V was trimmed by 1 base and J by 4 bases, leaving 8 bases between them. The CDR3: CARSLLVVYGYTF. The CDR3 DNA reads as TGTGCCAGAAGCTTGCTAGTGGTCTATGGCTACACCTTC.

This chain joins TRBV30 and TRBJ1-1; D gene unclear. Germline CDR1 and CDR2: GTSNPN and SVGIG (reference sequence). The CDR3 loop spans 16 amino acids. V lost 3 bases and J lost 3, with 20 bases in between. The CDR3 bases are TGTGCCTGGAGCAGAGAGTTTTACCTCGGGGACACTGAAGCTTTCTTT. This translates into CAWSREFYLGDTEAFF.

The chain combines TRBV7-3 with TRBJ2-1, with TRBD2 identical over 8 bases. The CDR3 is 15 amino acids. V lost 5 bases to trimming and J lost 2 bases; unmatched junction nucleotides: 5. Germline loops: CDR1 SGHTA, CDR2 FQGTGA. The chain's CDR3 is CASSVSGGAYNEQFF. The CDR3 coding sequence is TGTGCCAGCAGCGTAAGCGGGGGAGCCTACAATGAGCAGTTCTTC.

The chain couples TRBV7-2 to TRBJ2-2; D ambiguous. This CDR3 has 15 amino acids. Germline V gene lookup returns CDR1 SGHTA and CDR2 FQGNSA. The V and J ends lost 2 bases and 2 bases respectively, with 9 bases between them. CDR3 DNA sequence: TGTGCCAGCAGCTTATCGTCTACCAACACCGGGGAGCTGTTTTTT. Amino acids: CASSLSSTNTGELFF. Full variable domain (remainder filled in from reference TRBV7-2 and TRBJ2-2): GAGVSQSPSNKVTEKGKDVELRCDPISGHTALYWYRQSLGQGLEFLIYFQGNSAPDKSGLPSDRFSAERTGGSVSTLTIQRTQQEDSAVYLCASSLSSTNTGELFFGEGSRLTVL.

The V gene is TRBV11-3, the J gene TRBJ2-2; 9 nucleotides agree with TRBD1. The CDR3 sequence is 18 residues long. The germline gives CDR1 SGHNT, CDR2 YENEEA. V shed 3 bases, J shed 4 bases, and the junction held 12 bases outside the gene matches. The CDR3 DNA is TGTGCCAGCAGCTTCACCTTTTGGGACAGGGAGTCCACCGGGGAGCTGTTTTTT. This encodes CASSFTFWDRESTGELFF.

The J gene is TRBJ1-2, the V gene TRBV5-1; 7 positions agree with TRBD1. Germline lookup yields CDR1 SGHRS and CDR2 YFSETQ. The CDR3 spans 14 residues. The J segment lost 6 bases and the V segment lost 4 bases, leaving 9 bases of the junction unmatched. CDR3 protein: CASSGGLTGDGYTF. The DNA of the CDR3 is TGCGCCAGCAGCGGAGGACTTACAGGGGATGGCTACACCTTC.

The CDR3 sequence is CASSLELAVGELFF. In DNA form, the CDR3 reads TGCGCCAGCAGCTTGGAGTTGGCGGTCGGGGAGCTGTTTTTT. The rearrangement links TRBV5-1 to TRBJ2-2; unclear D gene. Deletions cut 0 bases from V and 7 bases from J, with 10 bases between. Germline CDR1 SGHRS, CDR2 YFSETQ. The CDR3 extends over 14 amino acids.

CDR3 sequence: CASSTAGGPTDTQYF. The CDR3 nucleotides read TGTGCCAGCAGCACTGCGGGAGGGCCTACAGATACGCAGTATTTT. V is TRBV11-2 and J is TRBJ2-3; TRBD2 aligns across 9 bases. CDR1 is SGHAT and CDR2 is FQNNGV in the germline V gene. V lost 5 bases and J lost 3; bases outside the gene matches: 6. The length of the CDR3 is 15 residues.

The rearrangement joins TRBV30 to TRBJ2-7; D not certain. The tail of the sequence fits TRBJ2-5 better, so the J call may be wrong. In germline, CDR1 is GTSNPN, CDR2 SVGIG (reference sequence). The CDR3 length is 14 residues. CDR3 residues: CAWSVEQSEETQYF. As DNA, the CDR3 is TGTGCCTGGAGTGTGGAGCAGTCTGAAGAGACCCAGTACTTC.

V gene TRBV5-4 combines with J gene TRBJ2-4; 9 nucleotides match TRBD1. The CDR3 sequence is 18 residues long. In germline, CDR1 is SGHNT, CDR2 YYREEE (reference sequence). With V trimmed by 4 bases and J by 1 base, 12 bases remained unmatched. For the CDR3, the DNA is TGTGCCAGCAGCCAGGCCCGGGACAGGGCTGGGGCCAAAAACATTCAGTACTTC. Translation gives CASSQARDRAGAKNIQYF. Complete variable domain (other parts from reference TRBV5-4 and TRBJ2-4): ETGVTQSPTHLIKTRGQQVTLRCSSQSGHNTVSWYQQALGQGPQFIFQYYREEENGRGNFPPRFSGLQFPNYSSELNVNALELDDSALYLCASSQARDRAGAKNIQYFGAGTRLSVL.

The V gene is TRBV18, the J gene TRBJ1-2, with unresolved D. Germline CDR1 is KGHSH and CDR2 is LQKENI. Trimming left V 3 bases short and J 1 base short, with 6 bases between. The CDR3 is 13 residues long. CDR3 DNA: TGTGCCAGCTCACCGGGCCTTAACTATGGCTACACCTTC. This gives the protein CASSPGLNYGYTF.